This T cell receptor (beta chain) appears in the sequencing data of a study of cytomegalovirus exposure and HLA in healthy donors. Per the germline V gene, CDR1 is SGHTA and CDR2 is FQGTGA. Losses at the gene ends were 1 base for V and 3 bases for J; bases not matched to a gene: 1. This CDR3 region has 15 residues. A multiplex PCR was run with 60 Vbeta primers and 13 Jbeta primers. The table came from immunoSEQ multiplex PCR; TCRdb's copy has only in-frame clones and leaves some out. The table records roughly 140,000 clones, about 64% of them present only once. The sequenced sample consisted of PBMCs. This TCR was sampled from a woman in her fifties or sixties in good health and CMV-seropositive. This chain links TRBV7-3 with TRBJ2-7, with 12 bases matching TRBD2. Here the CDR3 DNA reads TGTGCCAGCAGCTTAAGACTAGCGGGAGTCTACGAGCAGTACTTC. Its translation: CASSLRLAGVYEQYF.